This T cell receptor beta chain originates from a study of T-cell reconstitution after alpha-beta-depleted transplantation in children. TCRbeta library preparation incorporated unique molecular identifiers. Using its own MiXCR run on the PCR reads, TCRdb lists one record per CDR3 protein. The repertoire has hundreds of thousands of distinct CDR3 sequences, about an eighth of them found once; the top ten carry 2.2%. Points on this clonotype: The antigen is unknown.

This CDR3 contains 16 residues. Germline CDR1 is SGDLS and CDR2 is YYNGEE. J gave up 5 bases and V 0 bases, and 9 bases lay outside the gene matches. Study results and limitations: Several hundred expanded graft clones reportedly were the source of alpha-beta T cells about two months after transplant. Some patients' high day-60 TCRbeta diversity was traced to surviving recipient T cells and thymic progenitors. The authors attributed T-cell counts and diversity one year after transplant mostly to newly produced T cells.

This sequence originates from a male patient aged 5 to 17 who had a stem cell transplant for acute myeloid leukemia, so the T cells may come from the graft donor. Here the sequenced sample was PBMCs, mostly from graft donor cells, taken 360 days after TCRalphabeta/CD19-depleted stem cell transplant. V usage is TRBV9 and J usage is TRBJ2-5; 8 bases are a match to TRBD1. CDR3 sequence: CASSVAASRTGETQYF. The CDR3 DNA sequence: TGTGCCAGCAGCGTAGCTGCGTCCCGGACAGGGGAGACCCAGTACTTC. The full variable domain, its missing parts supplied by reference TRBV9 and TRBJ2-5, is DSGVTQTPKHLITATGQRVTLRCSPRSGDLSVYWYQQSLDQGLQFLIQYYNGEERAKGNILERFSAQQFPDLHSELNLSSLELGDSALYFCASSVAASRTGETQYFGPGTRLLVL.